This T cell receptor beta chain was captured in a study of blood T cell repertoires in COVID-19. Study-level information: Sources were T cells, B-cell-depleted T cells, or PBMCs; the material itself was cDNA or gDNA.

Assay used: immunoSEQ multiplex PCR; TCRdb lists only in-frame clones, some missing. The sample holds 350,000 to 450,000 clones, around nine tenths seen once. The clonotype originates from a human donor in a cohort sampled during active COVID-19. The sequencing sample was made of peripheral blood.

The CDR3: CASSLDSRGEQYF. CDR3 bases: TGCGCCAGCAGCTTAGACTCGCGGGGCGAGCAGTACTTC. The chain has TRBV5-1 and TRBJ2-7; D is perhaps TRBD2 (6 bases). V lost 2 bases and J lost 6, with 12 bases in between. There are 13 residues in the CDR3. CDR1 is SGHRS, CDR2 YFSETQ, per germline.